This T cell receptor (beta chain) was profiled in a study of Graves' ophthalmopathy and Graves' hyperthyroidism. Notes on the study in general: Blood repertoires reportedly contained most expanded thyroid clonotypes above 0.001 frequency.

Other autoimmune diseases, uncontrolled infections, pregnancy or lactation ruled patients out of participation. PBMCs were isolated from an approximately 9.4 ml sample of fresh peripheral blood. The CDR3 runs 15 residues. Germline V CDR1 and CDR2: MGHRA, YSYEKL. This clonotype has ten or more counts. Its target is unknown. One end of the junction does not line up with germline, which may come from a read error. RNA transcripts yielded amplified TCR beta CDR3 regions. Investigators did first-round RT-PCR with HTBI primers, then second-round multiplex PCR. In TCRdb, the multiplex PCR reads were re-called with MiXCR into one record per CDR3 protein. The data show roughly 480,000 distinct CDR3 sequences, over 13% seen once.

The chain recombines TRBV4-1 with TRBJ1-6, with 8 nucleotides matching TRBD1. This sequence was found in a woman aged 25 to 39 with Graves' ophthalmopathy. Sequencing was done on a sample of blood. In DNA form, the CDR3 reads TGTGCCAGTAGTCTCCGACAGGGGTTGAATTCACCCCTCCACTTT. Translated: CASSLRQGLNSPLHF.